This T cell receptor (beta chain) was recorded in a study of CD4 T cells in relation to SARS-CoV-2 and coronaviruses. About the research overall: PBMCs were cultured with antigen for roughly 9 days before TCR beta sequencing.

This CDR3 contains 14 residues. V lost 4 bases to trimming and J lost 0 bases, with 7 bases between them. Germline V CDR1 and CDR2: KGHSH, LQKENI. The sample holds a few counts of this clone. The antigen is unknown. CD4+ T cells from unexposed donors were obtained before the COVID-19 pandemic (2011-2018). The cells were cultured for 10 days before CD4+ T cells were isolated. Cultures received half-medium IL-2 refreshes on days 3 and 7. Some clones are missing from TCRdb's copy, which holds only in-frame ones; the method was immunoSEQ multiplex PCR. The table has roughly 11,000 clones, roughly 82% seen once.

Sequencing was done on a sample of CD4+ T cells from PBMCs, cultured in vitro. This chain uses TRBV18 with TRBJ1-5; D is uncertain. The TCR comes from a human donor in good health. The CDR3 nucleotides read TGTGCCAGCTCACAAGATTATAGCAATCAGCCCCAGCATTTT. Its protein is CASSQDYSNQPQHF.